This T cell receptor (beta chain) comes out of a study of blood T cell repertoires in COVID-19 (dated by TCRdb to the early 2020s). About the full investigation: Collaborator samples came from the United States, Italy and Spain and covered acute and convalescent phases of COVID-19. The prospective study material was composed of cDNA or gDNA derived from T cells, B-cell-depleted T cells, or PBMCs. Deeply sampled blood TCRbeta repertoires from subjects exposed to, actively infected with, or recovered from COVID-19 were included in the dataset. The repertoires were made available in a free public database intended to serve as a resource for research on the immune response to SARS-CoV-2. The samples were drawn from two sources: the first 160 participants of the ongoing ImmuneRACE study, and fewer than 1,500 subjects contributed by 6 global collaborators. Nearly every sample came with metadata listing a de-identified subject ID, COVID-19 status, age in years and sex. HLA class I and class II types, where available, came from metadata supplied by the sample provider rather than from assay-based typing. What the research found in general, with its limitations: How much clinical and demographic metadata was included differed by source and by participant, and the metadata was provided uncurated.

From the cysteine up to the phenylalanine, the CDR3 has a length of 16 residues. Only the CDR3 region is kept as DNA, spanning 48 bases read in frame from base 1. Trimming accounts for 5 bases at V and 2 bases at J, while the number of junction bases matched to no gene is 11. From a lookup of the germline V gene (reference sequence), CDR1 and CDR2 are MNHEY and SMNVEV. TCRbeta CDR3 regions were amplified from genomic DNA by means of the immunoSEQ Assay, a bias-controlled multiplex PCR. Regarding the original processing steps: Within the assay, amplification of reference gene primers was used to estimate how many nucleated cells each sample contained. Sequence reads were collapsed and filtered to measure the absolute abundance of every unique TCRbeta CDR3 rearrangement. For each sample, productive Simpson clonality was calculated as the square root of Simpson's diversity index across productive rearrangements. Entries here come from immuneACCESS through TCRdb and include only in-frame sequences with V and J called. Some clones fail to appear in such tables; in the studies checked, an unresolved V gene covers under half of the shortfall, and the cause of the remainder is unknown. The D gene and trimming were derived from the DNA, and the V and J assignments and clone size from that table. Here the sample has about 140,000 clones; about three quarters occur a single time. The top ten hold roughly 2.9% of the sample.

With regard to this clone: No cognate antigen has been identified for it. No much larger clone is present one base from it, and per-base qualities are unavailable.

Participants in the prospective study were enrolled through a virtual design, were aged roughly 18 to 90 years, and lived in roughly 24 United States geographic areas. Cohort assignment in the prospective study relied on participant-reported clinical history from a screening survey and a study questionnaire. For ImmuneRACE Cohort 3, a participant was defined as recovered based on two consecutive negative NP/OP PCR tests, clearance by a healthcare professional, or resolution of symptoms. In the prospective study, mobile phlebotomists collected whole blood, serum and a nasopharyngeal or oropharyngeal swab from each participant. Over an approximately 2-month period, participants in the prospective study had the option of providing additional blood draws and questionnaires. Before DNA extraction, blood samples from the prospective study were shipped at room temperature or frozen.

Sequenced: PBMCs or T cells enriched from blood (not recorded which). The V and J segments used are TRBV27 and TRBJ1-2; the central 7 bases match TRBD1. The TCR originated in a woman aged 45-65 years who had recovered from COVID-19. CDR3 protein: CASSPIMTGKNYGYTF. Here is the DNA: TGTGCCAGCAGTCCTATAATGACAGGGAAAAACTATGGCTACACCTTC.